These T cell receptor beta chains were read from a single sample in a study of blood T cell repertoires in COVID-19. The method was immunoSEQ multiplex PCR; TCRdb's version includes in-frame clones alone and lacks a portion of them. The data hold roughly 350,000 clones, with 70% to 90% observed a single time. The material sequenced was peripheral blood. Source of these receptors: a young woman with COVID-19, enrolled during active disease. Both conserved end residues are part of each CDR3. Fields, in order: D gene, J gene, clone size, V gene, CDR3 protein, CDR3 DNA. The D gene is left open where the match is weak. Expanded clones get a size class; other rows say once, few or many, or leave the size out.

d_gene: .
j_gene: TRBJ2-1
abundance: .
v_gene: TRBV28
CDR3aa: CASSFPGPMEQFF
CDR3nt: TGTGCCAGCAGTTTCCCAGGCCCTATGGAGCAGTTCTTC

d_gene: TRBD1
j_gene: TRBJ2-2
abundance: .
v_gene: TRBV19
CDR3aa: CASSILGQGHTGELFF
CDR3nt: TGTGCCAGTAGTATATTGGGACAGGGGCACACCGGGGAGCTGTTTTTT

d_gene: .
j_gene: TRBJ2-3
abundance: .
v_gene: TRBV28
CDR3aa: CASSLSGSTDTQYF
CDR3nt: TGTGCCAGCAGTTTGAGCGGGAGCACAGATACGCAGTATTTT

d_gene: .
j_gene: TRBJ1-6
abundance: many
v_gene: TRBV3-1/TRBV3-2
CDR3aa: CASSQASQGKAPLHF
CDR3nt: TGTGCCAGCAGCCAAGCGTCACAGGGTAAAGCACCCCTCCACTTT

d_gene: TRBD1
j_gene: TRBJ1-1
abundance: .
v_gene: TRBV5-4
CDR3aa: CASSTRQGNTEAFF
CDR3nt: TGTGCCAGCAGCACGCGACAGGGGAACACTGAAGCTTTCTTT

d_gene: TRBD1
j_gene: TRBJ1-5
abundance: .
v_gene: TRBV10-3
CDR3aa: CAISESPGGQPQHF
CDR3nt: TGTGCCATCAGTGAGTCCCCAGGGGGACAGCCCCAGCATTTT

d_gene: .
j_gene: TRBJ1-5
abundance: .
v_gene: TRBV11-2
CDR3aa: CASSPQGGLQPQHF
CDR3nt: TGTGCCAGCAGCCCCCAGGGTGGGTTACAGCCCCAGCATTTT

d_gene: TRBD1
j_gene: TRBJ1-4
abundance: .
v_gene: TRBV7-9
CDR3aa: CASRPGQNEKLFF
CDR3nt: TGTGCCAGCAGGCCGGGACAGAATGAAAAACTGTTTTTT

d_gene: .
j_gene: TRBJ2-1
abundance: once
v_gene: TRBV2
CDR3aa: CASRTESSYNEQFF
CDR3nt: TGTGCCAGCAGAACAGAGAGCTCCTACAATGAGCAGTTCTTC

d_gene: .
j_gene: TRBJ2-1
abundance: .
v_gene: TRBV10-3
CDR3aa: CAINAGGSYNEQFF
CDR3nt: TGTGCCATCAATGCCGGAGGTTCCTACAATGAGCAGTTCTTC

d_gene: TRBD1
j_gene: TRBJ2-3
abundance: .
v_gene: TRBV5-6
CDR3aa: CASSRTGVRDTQYF
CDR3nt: TGTGCCAGCAGCCGCACAGGGGTTCGGGATACGCAGTATTTT

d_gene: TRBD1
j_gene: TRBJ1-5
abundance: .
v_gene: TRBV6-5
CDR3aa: CASSQQGDQPQHF
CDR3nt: TGTGCCAGCAGTCAACAGGGGGATCAGCCCCAGCATTTT

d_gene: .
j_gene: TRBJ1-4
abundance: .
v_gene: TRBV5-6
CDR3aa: CASSFNRPAEKLFF
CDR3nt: TGTGCCAGCAGCTTCAACAGGCCTGCTGAAAAACTGTTTTTT

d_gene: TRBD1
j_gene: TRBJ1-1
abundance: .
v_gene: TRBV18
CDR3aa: CASSPKGAGTEAFF
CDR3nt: TGTGCCAGCTCACCAAAGGGGGCGGGGACTGAAGCTTTCTTT

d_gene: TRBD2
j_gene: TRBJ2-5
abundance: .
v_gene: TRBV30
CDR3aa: CAWTSGRGETQYF
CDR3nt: TGTGCCTGGACTAGCGGGAGGGGAGAGACCCAGTACTTC

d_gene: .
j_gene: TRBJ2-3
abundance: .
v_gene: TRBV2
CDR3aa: CASSPGSLLITDTQYF
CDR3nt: TGTGCCAGCAGTCCCGGGTCCCTACTCATCACAGATACGCAGTATTTT

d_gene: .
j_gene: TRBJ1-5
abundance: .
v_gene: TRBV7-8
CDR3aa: CASSFWPRASNQPQHF
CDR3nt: TGTGCCAGCAGCTTCTGGCCGAGGGCAAGCAATCAGCCCCAGCATTTT

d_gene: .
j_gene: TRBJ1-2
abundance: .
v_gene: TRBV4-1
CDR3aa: CASSQEYISTGYTF
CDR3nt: TGCGCCAGCAGCCAAGAGTATATTAGTACTGGCTACACCTTC

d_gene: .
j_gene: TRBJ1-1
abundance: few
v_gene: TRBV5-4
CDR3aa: CASREYSNTREAFF
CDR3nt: TGTGCCAGCAGGGAATACAGCAATACCCGTGAAGCTTTCTTT

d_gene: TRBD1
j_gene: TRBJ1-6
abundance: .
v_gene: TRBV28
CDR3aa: CASSRAGTANSPLHF
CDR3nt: TGTGCCAGCAGTCGCGCCGGGACAGCTAATTCACCCCTCCACTTT

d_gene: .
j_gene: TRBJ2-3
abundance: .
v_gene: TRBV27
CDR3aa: CASSSLSTRLLTDTQYF
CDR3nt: TGTGCCAGCAGTTCCCTTTCCACTAGGCTCCTCACAGATACGCAGTATTTT

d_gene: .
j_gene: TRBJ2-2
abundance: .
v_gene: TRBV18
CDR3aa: CASSPRAGTNTGELFF
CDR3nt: TGTGCCAGCTCACCGCGGGCAGGCACGAACACCGGGGAGCTGTTTTTT

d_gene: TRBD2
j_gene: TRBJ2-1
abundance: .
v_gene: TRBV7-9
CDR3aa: CASSLLAGGLNEQFF
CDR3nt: TGTGCCAGCAGCCTTCTAGCGGGAGGGCTCAATGAGCAGTTCTTC

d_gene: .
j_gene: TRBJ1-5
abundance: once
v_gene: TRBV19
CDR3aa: CASSRQNQPQHF
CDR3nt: TGTGCCAGTAGTCGACAGAATCAGCCCCAGCATTTT

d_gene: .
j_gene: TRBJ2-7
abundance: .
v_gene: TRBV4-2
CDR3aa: CASSQDLGEWSYEQYF
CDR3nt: TGTGCCAGCAGCCAAGATCTGGGAGAGTGGTCCTACGAGCAGTACTTC

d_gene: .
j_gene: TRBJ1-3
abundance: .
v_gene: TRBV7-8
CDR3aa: CASSLVRTGNTIYF
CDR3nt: TGTGCCAGCAGCTTAGTGCGAACTGGAAACACCATATATTTT

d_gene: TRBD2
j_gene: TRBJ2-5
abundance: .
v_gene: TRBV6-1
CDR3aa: CASSEGLAGGWETQYF
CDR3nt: TGTGCCAGCAGTGAGGGACTAGCGGGGGGATGGGAGACCCAGTACTTC

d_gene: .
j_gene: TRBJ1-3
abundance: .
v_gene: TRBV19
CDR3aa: CASSMFVGTSGNTIYF
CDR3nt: TGTGCCAGTAGTATGTTTGTGGGGACATCCGGAAACACCATATATTTT

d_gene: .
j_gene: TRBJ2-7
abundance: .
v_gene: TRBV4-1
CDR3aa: CASSQVEHYEQYF
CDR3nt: TGCGCCAGCAGCCAAGTTGAGCACTACGAGCAGTACTTC

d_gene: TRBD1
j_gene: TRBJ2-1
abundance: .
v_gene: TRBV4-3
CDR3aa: CASSRPGTGNNEQFF
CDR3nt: TGCGCCAGCAGCCGGCCCGGGACAGGGAACAATGAGCAGTTCTTC

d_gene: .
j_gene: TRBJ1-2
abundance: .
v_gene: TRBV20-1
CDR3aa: CSARGAYGYTF
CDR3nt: TGCAGTGCTAGGGGGGCCTATGGCTACACCTTC

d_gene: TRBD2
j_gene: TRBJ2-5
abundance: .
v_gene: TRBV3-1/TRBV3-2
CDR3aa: CASSRPRLAFQETQYF
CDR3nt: TGTGCCAGCAGCCGACCCCGACTAGCTTTCCAAGAGACCCAGTACTTC

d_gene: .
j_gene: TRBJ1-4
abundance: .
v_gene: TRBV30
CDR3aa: CALDFTGSGGEKLFF
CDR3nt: TGTGCCTTGGATTTCACGGGGTCAGGAGGGGAAAAACTGTTTTTT

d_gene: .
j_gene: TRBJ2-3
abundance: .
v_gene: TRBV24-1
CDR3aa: CATSDGGAGDTQYF
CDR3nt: TGTGCCACCAGTGATGGTGGGGCTGGAGATACGCAGTATTTT

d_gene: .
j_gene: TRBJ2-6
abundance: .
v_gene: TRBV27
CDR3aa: CASSLAGFSGANVLTF
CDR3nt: TGTGCCAGCAGTTTGGCGGGGTTCTCTGGGGCCAACGTCCTGACTTTC

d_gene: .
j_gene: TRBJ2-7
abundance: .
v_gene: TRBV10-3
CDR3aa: CAIRPQGGSYEQYF
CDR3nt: TGTGCCATCAGGCCCCAAGGCGGATCCTACGAGCAGTACTTC

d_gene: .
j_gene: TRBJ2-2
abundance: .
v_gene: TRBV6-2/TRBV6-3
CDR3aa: CASSYQSGELFF
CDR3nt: TGTGCCAGCAGTTACCAATCCGGGGAGCTGTTTTTT

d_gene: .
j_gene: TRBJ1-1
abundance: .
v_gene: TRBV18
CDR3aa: CASSLQARMNTEAFF
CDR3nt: TGTGCCAGCTCTCTACAGGCCCGCATGAACACTGAAGCTTTCTTT

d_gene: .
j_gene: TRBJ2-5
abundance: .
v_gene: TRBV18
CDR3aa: CASSPGDSETQYF
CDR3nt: TGTGCCAGCTCACCTGGAGATTCCGAGACCCAGTACTTC

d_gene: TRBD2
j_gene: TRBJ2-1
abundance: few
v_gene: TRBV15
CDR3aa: CATSEGGTGGPDEQFF
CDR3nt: TGTGCCACCAGCGAGGGAGGTACGGGGGGGCCCGATGAGCAGTTCTTC

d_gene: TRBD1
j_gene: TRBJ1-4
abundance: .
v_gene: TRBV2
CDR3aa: CASGLGGLDEKLFF
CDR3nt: TGTGCCAGCGGCCTAGGGGGCTTGGATGAAAAACTGTTTTTT

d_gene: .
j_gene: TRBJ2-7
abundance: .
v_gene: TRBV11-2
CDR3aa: CASSLGTNRIYEQYF
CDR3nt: TGTGCCAGCAGCTTAGGGACCAACAGGATCTACGAGCAGTACTTC

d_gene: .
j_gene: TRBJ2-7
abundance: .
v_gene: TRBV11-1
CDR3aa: CASSLAPDRSYEQYF
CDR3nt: TGTGCCAGCAGCTTAGCGCCCGACAGGAGCTACGAGCAGTACTTC

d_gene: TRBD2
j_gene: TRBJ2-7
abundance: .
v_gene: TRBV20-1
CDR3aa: CSASLAGSATYEQYF
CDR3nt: TGCAGTGCTAGTCTAGCGGGAAGCGCCACCTACGAGCAGTACTTC